These 3 T cell receptor beta chains share one sample of origin, sequenced in a study of blood T cell repertoires in COVID-19. Repertoires were generated with immunoSEQ multiplex PCR, while TCRdb's copy carries only in-frame clones and drops some. The sample includes around 210,000 clones, roughly 85% of them seen just once. Sequences were obtained from peripheral blood. Receptors were obtained from a man aged 45-60 years with COVID-19, enrolled during active disease.

V gene TRBV4-1 combines with J gene TRBJ1-5; tentatively, D is TRBD1 (5 bases). CDR1 and CDR2 (germline): MGHRA, YSYEKL. The V end lost 0 bases, the J end lost 5 bases, and 8 bases lay between the germline ends. The CDR3 loop spans 14 amino acids. For the CDR3, the DNA is TGCGCCAGCAGCCAAGAACAAGGGGATCAGCCCCAGCATTTT. Its protein is CASSQEQGDQPQHF.

The rearrangement uses TRBV19 and TRBJ1-6; possible D gene TRBD1, 5 bases. V lost 3 bases to trimming and J lost 4 bases, with 10 bases between them. The CDR3 sequence is 15 residues long. CDR1 LNHDA and CDR2 SQIVND come from the germline V gene (reference sequence). The CDR3 region has the DNA TGTGCCAGTAGTATCGCGACAGAGTATAATTCACCCCTCCACTTT. Its translation is CASSIATEYNSPLHF.

This chain joins TRBV7-6 and TRBJ2-5, with D tentatively TRBD1 (6 bases). This CDR3 has 14 amino acids. V was pared by 5 bases and J by 3 bases, with 13 bases between. The germline gives CDR1 SGHVS, CDR2 FNYEAQ. The CDR3 reads CASSNRDQKETQYF. CDR3 sequence (DNA): TGTGCCAGCAGCAACAGGGACCAAAAAGAGACCCAGTACTTC.